These T cell receptor beta chains were read from a single sample in a study of blood T cells in healthy people across ages. From the 5' RACE reads, TCRdb called clonotypes with MiXCR, one entry per CDR3 protein. The sample consists of 1.5 million to 1.8 million distinct CDR3 sequences, approximately 43% of them appearing once. Sequencing input: blood. Receptor source: a woman aged 18-35 years in good health. Each CDR3 is given with its conserved first and last residue. Each record gives: clone size, V gene, CDR3 length, D gene, J gene, CDR3 DNA, CDR3 protein. D genes are given only for firm matches. Clone size is shown for a subset of rows, as once, few, many or a class of expanded clone.

NA,TRBV4-3,14,NA,TRBJ1-6,TGCGCCAGCAGCCAAGGGCAGATAGGATCACCCCTCCACTTT,CASSQGQIGSPLHF
NA,TRBV6-6,15,NA,TRBJ1-4,TGTGCCAGCAGGACTCCGGGACTGAGGAATGAAAAACTGTTTTTT,CASRTPGLRNEKLFF
NA,TRBV3-1,17,TRBD2,TRBJ2-1,TGTGCCAGCAGCCCTACTAGCGGGAGGGCCTTCTACAATGAGCAGTTCTTC,CASSPTSGRAFYNEQFF
once,TRBV11-2,15,NA,TRBJ2-3,TGTGCCAGCAGCTTAGATCGCTCAATCGCAGATACGCAGTATTTT,CASSLDRSIADTQYF
few,TRBV7-9,13,NA,TRBJ1-5,TGTGCCAGCAGCCTGTCACCCGGGACTTCCAAGCATTTT,CASSLSPGTSKHF
many,TRBV12-3/TRBV12-4,13,NA,TRBJ2-5,TGTGCCAGCAGTATAGGGTTAAGTGAGACCCAGTACTTC,CASSIGLSETQYF
NA,TRBV28,14,NA,TRBJ1-5,TGTGCCAGCAGTACCCGGCCAGGGATGCAGCCCCAGCATTTT,CASSTRPGMQPQHF
NA,TRBV7-9,12,NA,TRBJ1-1,TGTGCCAGCAGCTCCGCCTCGGACGAAGCTTTCTTT,CASSSASDEAFF
few,TRBV6-2/TRBV6-3,14,NA,TRBJ1-5,TGTGCCACCGGACAGACTAATAGCAATCAGCCCCAGCATTTT,CATGQTNSNQPQHF
NA,TRBV29-1,13,NA,TRBJ2-7,TGCAGCGTTTTGCTGATGAGCTCCTACGAGCAGTACTTC,CSVLLMSSYEQYF
few,TRBV29-1,14,NA,TRBJ1-1,TGCAGCGTTGACCAGGGAGGGTTAGGGACTGAAGCTTTCTTT,CSVDQGGLGTEAFF
NA,TRBV4-2,16,NA,TRBJ2-1,TGTGCCAGCAGCCAAGATGCAAGCCCCTCCTACAATGAGCAGTTCTTC,CASSQDASPSYNEQFF
few,TRBV5-1,16,TRBD1,TRBJ1-2,TGCGCCAGCAGCTTGGGGGCGACAGGGGGCGAACTGCGCTACACCTTC,CASSLGATGGELRYTF